The 28 T cell receptor beta chains below all came from one sample that was sequenced in a study of CD4 T cells in relation to SARS-CoV-2 and coronaviruses. The antigens of these receptors remain unknown. Measured with immunoSEQ multiplex PCR; TCRdb has only the in-frame clones, and not every one. The repertoire includes tens of thousands of clones, about four fifths of them detected once, and 1.1% to 1.5% sits in the top ten. Sequences were obtained from naive CD4+ T cells from PBMCs, cultured in vitro. Subset described: naive CD4+ T cells isolated by negative enrichment. The receptors shown here come from an adult with COVID-19.

This chain connects TRBV5-1 to TRBJ2-3; 10 bases line up with TRBD1. The CDR3 sequence is 17 residues long. V was pared by 4 bases and J by 2 bases, with 10 bases of the junction left unmatched. Germline V gene sequence: CDR1 SGHRS, CDR2 YFSETQ. The CDR3 here is CASSRHGQGVYTDTQYF. The CDR3 coding sequence is TGCGCCAGCAGCAGACACGGACAGGGGGTATACACAGATACGCAGTATTTT. Filled out from reference TRBV5-1 and TRBJ2-3, the complete variable domain reads KAGVTQTPRYLIKTRGQQVTLSCSPISGHRSVSWYQQTPGQGLQFLFEYFSETQRNKGNFPGRFSGRQFSNSRSEMNVSTLELGDSALYLCASSRHGQGVYTDTQYFGPGTRLTVL.

V usage is TRBV5-6 and J usage is TRBJ2-7, with 8 bases identical to TRBD1. The CDR3 runs to 14 residues. Trimming took 4 bases from V and 3 from J; bases not matched to a gene: 6. Germline-derived CDR1 and CDR2 are SGHDT and YYEEEE. As DNA, the CDR3 is TGTGCCAGCAGCCCACGGACAGGGAACTACGAGCAGTACTTC. The encoded protein is CASSPRTGNYEQYF. The complete variable domain, with remaining parts taken from reference TRBV5-6 and TRBJ2-7, reads DAGVTQSPTHLIKTRGQQVTLRCSPKSGHDTVSWYQQALGQGPQFIFQYYEEEERQRGNFPDRFSGHQFPNYSSELNVNALLLGDSALYLCASSPRTGNYEQYFGPGTRLTVT.

In its sample, this clone was seen once. The chain links TRBV7-9 to TRBJ2-1, with D perhaps matching TRBD2 (6 bases). Germline CDR1 and CDR2: SEHNR and FQNEAQ (reference sequence). The CDR3 has 15 residues. The germline V and J ends were trimmed by 3 bases and 9 bases, with 18 bases remaining between them. The CDR3 is CASSFRAGRGIEQFF. The CDR3 bases are TGTGCCAGCAGCTTTAGAGCGGGCAGAGGGATTGAGCAGTTCTTC.

V usage is TRBV9 and J usage is TRBJ1-6, with 8 bases aligning to TRBD1. CDR1 SGDLS and CDR2 YYNGEE come from the germline V gene. The CDR3 is made up of 16 amino acids. Trimming removed 4 bases from V and 5 bases from J; junction bases left unmatched: 8. CDR3 residues: CASSKWTGIHNSPLHF. CDR3 bases: TGTGCCAGCAGCAAATGGACAGGGATTCATAATTCACCCCTCCACTTT.

This chain uses TRBV3-1 (or the pseudogene TRBV3-2) with TRBJ2-7, with TRBD2 matching over 9 bases. Germline assignment: CDR1 LGHDT and CDR2 YNNKEL (reference sequence). Losses at the gene ends were 0 bases for V and 5 bases for J; bases not matched to a gene: 5. CDR3 length: 15 amino acids. The CDR3 nucleotides are TGTGCCAGCAGCCAAGATGGCGGGAGGGTAAACGAGCAGTACTTC. Protein sequence: CASSQDGGRVNEQYF.

The chain links TRBV6-2 or TRBV6-3 to TRBJ2-3; D is undetermined. Germline CDR1 and CDR2: MNHEY and SVGEGT. CDR3 length equals 11 residues. V lost 6 bases and J lost 6, with 7 bases in between. The CDR3: CASSPGDTQYF. CDR3 sequence (DNA): TGTGCCAGCAGCCCCGGGGATACGCAGTATTTT.

The chain links TRBV14 to TRBJ1-2; D not certain. Deletions cut 1 base from V and 8 bases from J, with 8 bases between. The length of the CDR3 is 12 residues. Germline V CDR1 and CDR2: SGHDN, FVKESK. CDR3 DNA sequence: TGTGCCAGCAGCCAAGTTTCGAGGGGCTACACCTTC. This gives the protein CASSQVSRGYTF.

The gene calls are TRBV4-2 and TRBJ1-5; 8 bases line up with TRBD1. Trimming removed 0 bases from V and 5 bases from J; junction bases left unmatched: 9. Germline V gene data show CDR1 as LGHNA and CDR2 as YNFKEQ. CDR3 length equals 17 residues. CDR3 residues: CASSQDLARGRHQPQHF. The CDR3 coding sequence is TGTGCCAGCAGCCAAGACCTCGCCAGGGGGCGTCATCAGCCCCAGCATTTT.

This chain uses TRBV7-8 with TRBJ2-1; 9 bases are shared with TRBD2. CDR1 SGHVS and CDR2 FQNEAQ come from the germline V gene. Trimming at V came to 3 bases and at J to 6 bases, leaving 15 bases not matched to a gene. CDR3 length: 18 residues. CDR3: CASSFLLLTSGSRNEQFF. CDR3 in DNA: TGTGCCAGCAGCTTTCTCCTCCTCACTAGCGGGTCCCGCAATGAGCAGTTCTTC.

The chain links TRBV7-3 to TRBJ2-1; D gene ambiguous. In germline, CDR1 is SGHTA, CDR2 FQGTGA. V lost 5 bases to trimming and J lost 5 bases, with 10 bases between them. The CDR3 covers 13 residues. CDR3 sequence (DNA): TGTGCCAGCAGCCGACAACATAACAATGAGCAGTTCTTC. Amino acids: CASSRQHNNEQFF.

The genes are TRBV15 and TRBJ2-1; D not certain. Germline CDR1 LNHNV, CDR2 YYDKDF (reference sequence). This CDR3 region has 13 residues. V gave up 0 bases and J gave up 14 bases, with 14 bases separating them. This CDR3 reads CATSRDRMSFEFF. CDR3 DNA sequence: TGTGCCACCAGCAGAGATCGGATGTCTTTCGAGTTCTTC.

This chain uses TRBV19 with TRBJ2-7, with 10 bases aligning to TRBD2. In germline, CDR1 is LNHDA, CDR2 SQIVND (reference sequence). The CDR3 has 14 residues. J lost 0 bases, V lost 6 bases, and 2 bases had no gene match. CDR3 in DNA: TGTGCCAGTAGACTAGCGGGGAGCTCCTACGAGCAGTACTTC. Translating gives CASRLAGSSYEQYF.

This chain connects TRBV15 to TRBJ1-2, with D possibly TRBD1 on 6 matching bases. V lost 1 base and J lost 11, with 17 bases in between. The CDR3 spans 14 residues. Germline V gene sequence: CDR1 LNHNV, CDR2 YYDKDF (reference sequence). The CDR3 coding sequence is TGTGCCACCAGCAGAGTAACACAGGGCTCTAGTTACACCTTC. Amino acid sequence: CATSRVTQGSSYTF.

This clone was seen just once. The chain is built from TRBV7-2 and TRBJ2-7, with 9 bases that match TRBD1. Trimming at V came to 5 bases and at J to 5 bases, leaving 4 bases not matched to a gene. Germline CDR1 is SGHTA and CDR2 is FQGNSA. The CDR3 runs to 13 residues. The CDR3, as DNA: TGTGCCAGCAGCAAACAGGGGGCTCACGAGCAGTACTTC. Encoded protein: CASSKQGAHEQYF.

The J gene is TRBJ1-4, the V gene TRBV6-2 or TRBV6-3, with 9 bases lining up with TRBD1. The CDR3 length is 15 residues. The V and J ends lost 5 bases and 5 bases, in that order; junction bases with no gene match: 6. CDR1 is MNHEY, CDR2 SVGEGT, per germline. As DNA, the CDR3 is TGTGCCAGCAGTGGAAGGGGGACAGGGAATGAAAAACTGTTTTTT. It is translated as CASSGRGTGNEKLFF.

This clone occurred once. The chain couples TRBV27 to TRBJ2-7, with 9 bases identical to TRBD2. Trimming removed 8 bases from V and 1 base from J; junction bases left unmatched: 9. The CDR3 spans 15 residues. Germline V gives CDR1 MNHEY, CDR2 SMNVEV (reference sequence). The CDR3 nucleotides read TGTGCCAGCGGGATAGCGGGAGTCTCTTCCTACGAGCAGTACTTC. This sequence encodes CASGIAGVSSYEQYF.

The V gene is TRBV28, the J gene TRBJ2-7, with 7 bases aligning to TRBD2. The CDR3 has 15 amino acids. V gave up 5 bases and J gave up 2 bases; unmatched junction bases: 9. Germline V gives CDR1 MDHEN, CDR2 SYDVKM. The CDR3 DNA sequence: TGTGCCAGCAGTGCGGAAAAGCGGGGACCCTACGAGCAGTACTTC. Its translation: CASSAEKRGPYEQYF.

The rearrangement joins TRBV6-6 to TRBJ1-5, with TRBD1 as a possible D gene (6 bases). Germline CDR1 reads MNHNY; CDR2 reads SVGAGI (reference sequence). V was shortened by 8 bases and J by 1 base, with 15 bases between the two germline ends. The CDR3 extends over 15 amino acids. CDR3 in DNA: TGTGCCAGCCTGGGGGCTACAGGGAGCAATCAGCCCCAGCATTTT. This codes for CASLGATGSNQPQHF.

The chain joins TRBV18 to TRBJ2-1; D is uncertain. The CDR3 length is 14 residues. Trimming pared 3 bases from V and 5 bases from J, leaving 11 bases between. Germline V gene sequence: CDR1 KGHSH, CDR2 LQKENI. CDR3 bases: TGTGCCAGCTCACCGGTCTCTCAGAACAATGAGCAGTTCTTC. This codes for CASSPVSQNNEQFF.

This clone was observed a handful of times. The V gene is TRBV28, the J gene TRBJ2-3, with a possible D match to TRBD1 (5 bases). Trimming pared 3 bases from V and 4 bases from J, leaving 8 bases between. This CDR3 is 13 amino acids long. In germline, CDR1 is MDHEN, CDR2 SYDVKM. CDR3 sequence (DNA): TGTGCCAGCAGTTTGGGGCCCCCAGATACGCAGTATTTT. Its translation: CASSLGPPDTQYF.

This clone was seen once. V and J are TRBV9 and TRBJ2-7; possibly TRBD2 for D (5 bases). The V gene lost 4 bases and the J gene lost 0 bases, with 11 bases spanning the gap. The V gene's germline CDR1 is SGDLS and CDR2 YYNGEE. The length of the CDR3 is 14 residues. The CDR3 sequence is CASSPGLTSYEQYF. The CDR3 DNA reads TGTGCCAGCAGCCCCGGACTCACCTCCTACGAGCAGTACTTC.

The rearrangement uses TRBV18 and TRBJ2-5, with no clear D. This CDR3 is built from 12 residues. The V gene's germline CDR1 is KGHSH and CDR2 LQKENI. The V end was cut by 1 base, the J end by 3 bases, with 3 bases between. The CDR3 here is CASSPQEETQYF. The DNA for the CDR3 is TGTGCCAGCTCACCACAGGAAGAGACCCAGTACTTC.

The chain employs TRBV6-5 and TRBJ1-6; D ambiguous. From germline, CDR1 is MNHEY and CDR2 SVGAGI. V lost 2 bases, J lost 7 bases, and 9 bases lay in between. The CDR3 has 14 amino acids. CDR3 sequence reads: CASSYDRVNSPLHF. Here the CDR3 DNA reads TGTGCCAGCAGTTACGATAGGGTAAATTCACCCCTCCACTTT.

V is TRBV7-2 and J is TRBJ2-1, with 9 bases that match TRBD2. Germline V gene lookup returns CDR1 SGHTA and CDR2 FQGNSA. The CDR3 length is 16 residues. J gave up 4 bases and V 1 base, and 5 bases lay outside the gene matches. Here the CDR3 reads CASSLGGGRGYNEQFF. The DNA of the CDR3 is TGTGCCAGCAGCTTAGGGGGCGGGAGGGGGTACAATGAGCAGTTCTTC.

The rearrangement links TRBV5-1 to TRBJ1-1; weak D call: TRBD1 (5 bases). The germline V and J ends were trimmed by 0 bases and 3 bases, with 9 bases remaining between them. Per germline, CDR1 SGHRS and CDR2 YFSETQ. There are 14 residues in the CDR3. The chain's CDR3 is CASSLEGVDTEAFF. For the CDR3, the DNA is TGCGCCAGCAGCTTGGAAGGGGTGGACACTGAAGCTTTCTTT.

The chain links TRBV5-1 to TRBJ2-3; 11 bases are shared with TRBD2. J lost 2 bases, V lost 3 bases, and 8 bases had no gene match. The CDR3 consists of 17 residues. The germline V gene encodes CDR1 SGHRS and CDR2 YFSETQ. CDR3 DNA sequence: TGCGCCAGCAGCTCCGGGACTAGCGGCTATTTCACAGATACGCAGTATTTT. It yields the protein CASSSGTSGYFTDTQYF. The variable domain in full, completed from reference TRBV5-1 and TRBJ2-3, reads KAGVTQTPRYLIKTRGQQVTLSCSPISGHRSVSWYQQTPGQGLQFLFEYFSETQRNKGNFPGRFSGRQFSNSRSEMNVSTLELGDSALYLCASSSGTSGYFTDTQYFGPGTRLTVL.

This clone has only a few counts. The J gene is TRBJ2-2, the V gene TRBV27; unclear D gene. Germline V lookup: CDR1 MNHEY, CDR2 SMNVEV (reference sequence). With 6 bases removed from V and 2 bases from J, the gap between germline ends came to 10 bases. This CDR3 has 14 amino acids. CDR3 in amino acids: CASSRRINTGELFF. CDR3 sequence (DNA): TGTGCCAGCAGCCGACGGATTAACACCGGGGAGCTGTTTTTT.

This clone was observed a handful of times. This rearrangement joins TRBV2 to TRBJ2-3, with TRBD2 identical over 8 bases. The CDR3 loop spans 14 amino acids. With V trimmed by 6 bases and J by 6 bases, 8 bases remained unmatched. From germline, CDR1 is SNHLY and CDR2 FYNNEI. DNA of the CDR3: TGTGCCAGCAGGCCGGGACTAGGGGAGGATACGCAGTATTTT. Translated: CASRPGLGEDTQYF.